A selection of T cell receptor beta chains follows, all from one sample in a study of blood T cell repertoires in COVID-19. Assay: immunoSEQ multiplex PCR; the TCRdb copy retains only in-frame clones and omits some. The profile shows 62,000 or so clones, about 86% of them singletons. The sample taken for sequencing was peripheral blood. The receptor set was obtained from a woman in her sixties with acute or convalescent COVID-19. The CDR3 runs from the conserved cysteine through the conserved F or W. A D gene is named only where the DNA matches it firmly. Clone size is given for some rows only: seen once, a few or many times, or a class if the clone is expanded.

len	abundance	j_gene	d_gene	v_gene	CDR3aa	CDR3nt
14	-	TRBJ1-2	-	TRBV2	CASSEGGGVYGYTF	TGTGCCAGCAGTGAAGGCGGGGGTGTCTATGGCTACACCTTC
12	-	TRBJ1-1	-	TRBV28	CASSPQNTEAFF	TGTGCCAGCAGTCCCCAGAACACTGAAGCTTTCTTT
12	-	TRBJ1-2	-	TRBV12-3/TRBV12-4	CASSISGLGYTF	TGTGCCAGCAGTATTTCAGGGTTAGGCTACACCTTC
17	-	TRBJ2-2	-	TRBV11-2	CASSPSWRGSWTGELFF	TGTGCCAGCAGCCCAAGTTGGAGGGGATCGTGGACCGGGGAGCTGTTTTTT
15	-	TRBJ2-7	TRBD1	TRBV7-8	CASSLTGARTYEQYF	TGTGCCAGCAGCCTGACAGGGGCGCGGACCTACGAGCAGTACTTC
17	-	TRBJ2-5	TRBD2	TRBV4-2	CASSQDYLAGGQETQYF	TGTGCCAGCAGCCAAGATTACCTAGCGGGAGGTCAAGAGACCCAGTACTTC
14	-	TRBJ1-5	-	TRBV6-1	CASSESRGNQPQHF	TGTGCCAGCAGTGAAAGTCGGGGGAATCAGCCCCAGCATTTT
15	-	TRBJ2-7	TRBD2	TRBV14	CASSRSPAGFYEQYF	TGTGCCAGCAGCCGTAGTCCAGCGGGATTCTACGAGCAGTACTTC
15	-	TRBJ1-6	TRBD1	TRBV30	CAWSVPGTGTSPLHF	TGTGCCTGGAGTGTACCGGGGACAGGGACTTCACCCCTCCACTTT
14	-	TRBJ1-3	-	TRBV3-1/TRBV3-2	CASSQDGRRNTIYF	TGTGCCAGCAGCCAAGACGGGAGGAGAAACACCATATATTTT
13	few	TRBJ1-1	-	TRBV5-1	CASSFQENTEAFF	TGCGCCAGCAGCTTTCAGGAAAACACTGAAGCTTTCTTT
16	few	TRBJ1-6	TRBD1	TRBV13	CASSLRTGRYNSPLHF	TGTGCCAGCAGCCTTCGGACAGGCCGCTATAATTCACCCCTCCACTTT
15	-	TRBJ1-2	-	TRBV6-5	CASSPNTGSLGGYTF	TGTGCCAGCAGTCCTAACACAGGGTCTTTGGGAGGCTACACCTTC
14	-	TRBJ1-6	-	TRBV30	CAWRPGLAYSPLHF	TGTGCCTGGAGACCGGGACTAGCCTATTCACCCCTCCACTTT
12	-	TRBJ1-2	-	TRBV24-1	CATMAGAGGYTF	TGTGCCACCATGGCGGGGGCAGGTGGCTACACCTTC
15	-	TRBJ2-6	-	TRBV2	CASSGQSSGANVLTF	TGTGCCAGCAGCGGACAGTCCTCTGGGGCCAACGTCCTGACTTTC
14	-	TRBJ1-1	TRBD1	TRBV5-5	CASSYRDRRTEAFF	TGTGCCAGCAGCTACCGGGACAGGAGGACTGAAGCTTTCTTT
12	once	TRBJ1-1	-	TRBV29-1	CVVQRGRTEAFF	TGCGTAGTACAAAGGGGCCGCACTGAAGCTTTCTTT
13	-	TRBJ1-1	-	TRBV5-1	CASSTQGSAEAFF	TGCGCCAGCAGCACTCAGGGGTCAGCTGAAGCTTTCTTT
17	-	TRBJ2-5	-	TRBV12-5	CASGLGSGDGGRETQYF	TGTGCTAGTGGTTTGGGCTCCGGGGACGGGGGTCGGGAGACCCAGTACTTC
16	-	TRBJ2-7	-	TRBV6-6	CASSYKGGGIAYEQYF	TGTGCCAGCAGTTACAAGGGGGGGGGCATCGCCTACGAGCAGTACTTC
15	-	TRBJ1-1	-	TRBV27	CASSLWGEPNTEAFF	TGTGCCAGCAGTTTATGGGGGGAGCCGAACACTGAAGCTTTCTTT
18	-	TRBJ2-6	-	TRBV5-5	CASSPVATGSSGANVLTF	TGTGCCAGCAGCCCTGTTGCGACAGGAAGCTCTGGGGCCAACGTCCTGACTTTC
14	few	TRBJ2-7	-	TRBV7-8	CASSPGGPVYEQYF	TGTGCCAGCAGCCCTGGAGGGCCCGTCTACGAGCAGTACTTC
14	-	TRBJ1-5	-	TRBV23-1	CASSQKGHNQPQHF	TGCGCCAGCAGCCAGAAGGGGCACAATCAGCCCCAGCATTTT
15	-	TRBJ2-3	-	TRBV20-1	CSASRGGVGADTQYF	TGCAGTGCTAGTAGGGGCGGGGTTGGCGCAGATACGCAGTATTTT
14	-	TRBJ1-2	-	TRBV6-5	CASSSSTADRGYTF	TGTGCCAGCAGCTCTTCCACTGCTGATCGTGGCTACACCTTC
14	-	TRBJ1-2	TRBD1	TRBV28	CASSRQGSSYGYTF	TGTGCCAGCAGTCGACAGGGTTCTTCATATGGCTACACCTTC
19	-	TRBJ2-1	-	TRBV27	CASSHGLDKGGRYNNEQFF	TGTGCCAGCAGTCACGGACTAGATAAGGGGGGGCGGTACAACAATGAGCAGTTCTTC
15	once	TRBJ1-5	-	TRBV19	CASSMSWGVGQPQHF	TGTGCCAGTAGTATGTCATGGGGAGTCGGTCAGCCCCAGCATTTT
17	-	TRBJ1-2	-	TRBV18	CASSPTVAQGPKAGYTF	TGTGCCAGCTCACCGACTGTGGCCCAGGGCCCCAAGGCTGGCTACACCTTC
15	-	TRBJ1-4	TRBD1	TRBV5-1	CASSALTGGDEKLFF	TGCGCCAGCAGCGCGCTGACAGGGGGCGATGAAAAACTGTTTTTT
14	-	TRBJ1-5	-	TRBV19	CASSISRRNQPQHF	TGTGCCAGTAGTATCTCTCGTCGCAATCAGCCCCAGCATTTT
13	-	TRBJ1-1	-	TRBV3-1/TRBV3-2	CASSPDWNTEAFF	TGTGCCAGCAGCCCGGACTGGAACACTGAAGCTTTCTTT
14	-	TRBJ1-2	TRBD1	TRBV28	CAHHKTGSNYGYTF	TGTGCCCACCATAAGACAGGGAGCAACTATGGCTACACCTTC
15	-	TRBJ2-3	TRBD2	TRBV4-1	CASSQGGLAADTQYF	TGCGCCAGCAGCCAAGGGGGACTAGCTGCAGATACGCAGTATTTT
13	-	TRBJ2-3	-	TRBV12-3/TRBV12-4	CASSLAGMDTQYF	TGTGCCAGCAGTTTGGCAGGTATGGATACGCAGTATTTT
14	few	TRBJ1-3	-	TRBV10-3	CATKTGTSGNTIYF	TGTGCCACCAAGACAGGTACCTCTGGAAACACCATATATTTT
17	-	TRBJ1-1	-	TRBV18	CASSSLQRGGRNTEAFF	TGTGCCAGCTCATCCCTACAAAGGGGAGGAAGGAACACTGAAGCTTTCTTT
14	-	TRBJ2-7	-	TRBV5-1	CASSLGSQTYEQYF	TGCGCCAGCAGCTTGGGCTCTCAGACCTACGAGCAGTACTTC
13	-	TRBJ1-3	-	TRBV10-3	CAIRDSSGNTIYF	TGTGCCATCAGGGACAGCTCTGGAAACACCATATATTTT
14	-	TRBJ2-5	TRBD2	TRBV5-1	CASSPGTSRETQYF	TGCGCCAGCAGCCCCGGGACTAGTAGGGAGACCCAGTACTTC
14	-	TRBJ2-7	TRBD1	TRBV7-8	CASSNRGFSYEQYF	TGTGCCAGCAGTAACAGGGGTTTCTCCTACGAGCAGTACTTC
14	-	TRBJ2-4	TRBD2	TRBV5-1	CASSQGGTTNIQYF	TGCGCCAGCAGCCAGGGAGGGACGACAAACATTCAGTACTTC
16	-	TRBJ1-4	-	TRBV9	CASSPGTRRTNEKLFF	TGTGCCAGCAGCCCGGGGACAAGGAGAACTAATGAAAAACTGTTTTTT
14	-	TRBJ2-7	-	TRBV9	CASSVATGLDEQYF	TGTGCCAGCAGCGTAGCTACAGGGCTCGACGAGCAGTACTTC
13	few	TRBJ1-2	-	TRBV29-1	CSVEKTVGYGYTF	TGCAGCGTTGAGAAGACAGTCGGCTATGGCTACACCTTC
13	few	TRBJ2-5	-	TRBV5-5	CASSFTGQETQYF	TGTGCCAGCAGCTTTACAGGACAAGAGACCCAGTACTTC
17	-	TRBJ2-7	TRBD2	TRBV29-1	CSVAGLAGARGPYEQYF	TGCAGCGTTGCGGGACTAGCGGGGGCGCGGGGACCCTACGAGCAGTACTTC
14	-	TRBJ2-1	-	TRBV2	CASSGGGSYNEQFF	TGTGCCAGCAGTGGAGGAGGGTCCTACAATGAGCAGTTCTTC
13	-	TRBJ1-1	-	TRBV30	CAWSVDRNTEAFF	TGTGCCTGGAGTGTAGACAGGAACACTGAAGCTTTCTTT
13	-	TRBJ1-3	-	TRBV6-5	CATARSGGNTIYF	TGTGCCACAGCGAGGTCTGGGGGAAACACCATATATTTT
15	-	TRBJ2-6	-	TRBV14	CASSLQGPGANVLTF	TGTGCCAGCAGCCTACAGGGCCCTGGGGCCAACGTCCTGACTTTC
12	-	TRBJ2-7	TRBD2	TRBV3-1/TRBV3-2	CASSQVRTSGSF	TGTGCCAGCAGCCAAGTCCGTACTAGCGGGAGCTTC
15	few	TRBJ2-1	-	TRBV6-5	CAVMPPIQGWAEQFF	TGTGCCGTCATGCCCCCAATACAGGGTTGGGCTGAGCAGTTCTTC
11	-	TRBJ1-2	-	TRBV27	CASRGRSGYTF	TGTGCCAGCAGGGGCAGATCTGGCTACACCTTC
14	-	TRBJ1-5	-	TRBV18	CASSQGNSNQPQHF	TGTGCCAGCTCCCAGGGGAATAGCAATCAGCCCCAGCATTTT
14	-	TRBJ2-1	TRBD2	TRBV30	CAGVAGVVHNEQFF	TGTGCCGGAGTAGCGGGAGTGGTCCACAATGAGCAGTTCTTC
13	-	TRBJ1-1	-	TRBV7-2	CASSLGQVTEAFF	TGTGCCAGCAGCTTAGGACAAGTCACTGAAGCTTTCTTT
15	-	TRBJ2-7	TRBD2	TRBV19	CASSPLAGPTYEQYF	TGTGCCAGTAGCCCCCTAGCGGGCCCGACCTACGAGCAGTACTTC